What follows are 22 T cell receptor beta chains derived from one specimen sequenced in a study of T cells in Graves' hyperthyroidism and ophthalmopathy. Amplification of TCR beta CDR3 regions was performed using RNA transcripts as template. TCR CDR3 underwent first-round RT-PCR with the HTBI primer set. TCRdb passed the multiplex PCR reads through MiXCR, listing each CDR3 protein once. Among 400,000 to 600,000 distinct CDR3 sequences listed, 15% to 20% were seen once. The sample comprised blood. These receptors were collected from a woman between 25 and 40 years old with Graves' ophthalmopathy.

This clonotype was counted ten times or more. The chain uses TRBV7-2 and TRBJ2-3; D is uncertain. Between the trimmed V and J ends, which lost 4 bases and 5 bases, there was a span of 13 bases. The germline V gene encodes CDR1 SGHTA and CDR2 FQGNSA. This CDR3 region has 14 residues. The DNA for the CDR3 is TGTGCCAGCAGCTCAGGCTACGGAGAAGATACGCAGTATTTT. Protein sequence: CASSSGYGEDTQYF. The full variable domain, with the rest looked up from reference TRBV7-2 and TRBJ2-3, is GAGVSQSPSNKVTEKGKDVELRCDPISGHTALYWYRQSLGQGLEFLIYFQGNSAPDKSGLPSDRFSAERTGGSVSTLTIQRTQQEDSAVYLCASSSGYGEDTQYFGPGTRLTVL.

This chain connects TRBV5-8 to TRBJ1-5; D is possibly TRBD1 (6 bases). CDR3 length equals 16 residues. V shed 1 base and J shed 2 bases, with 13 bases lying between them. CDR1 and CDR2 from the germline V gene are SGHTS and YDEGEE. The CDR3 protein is CASSLLRGKGNQPQHF. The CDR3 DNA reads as TGTGCCAGCAGCTTGCTCAGGGGTAAAGGCAATCAGCCCCAGCATTTT.

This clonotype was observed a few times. CDR3 DNA: TGCAGCGTTGAAAAAGGACAGGCGCCTAATGAAGGGCTGTTTTTT. Protein sequence: CSVEKGQAPNEGLFF. V is TRBV29-1 and J is TRBJ1-4, with 7 bases identical to TRBD1. Germline values: CDR1 SQVTM, CDR2 ANQGSEA. The ends lost 2 bases at V and 14 bases at J; junction bases unmatched: 17. This CDR3 is 15 amino acids long.

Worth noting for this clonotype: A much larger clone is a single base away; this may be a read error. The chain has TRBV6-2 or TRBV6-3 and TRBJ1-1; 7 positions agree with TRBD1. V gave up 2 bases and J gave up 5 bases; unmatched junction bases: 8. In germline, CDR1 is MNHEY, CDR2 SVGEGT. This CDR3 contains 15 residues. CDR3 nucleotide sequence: TGTGCCAGCAGTTACCGGAACAGGGGCGGAACTGAAGCTTTCTTT. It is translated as CASSYRNRGGTEAFF.

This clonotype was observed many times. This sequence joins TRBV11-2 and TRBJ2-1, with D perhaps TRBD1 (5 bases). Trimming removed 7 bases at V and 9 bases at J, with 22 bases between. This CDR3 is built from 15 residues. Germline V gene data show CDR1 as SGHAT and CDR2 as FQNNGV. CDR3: CASTNSWGRAGEQFF. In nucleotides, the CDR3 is TGTGCCAGCACCAATAGTTGGGGCAGGGCTGGTGAGCAGTTCTTC.

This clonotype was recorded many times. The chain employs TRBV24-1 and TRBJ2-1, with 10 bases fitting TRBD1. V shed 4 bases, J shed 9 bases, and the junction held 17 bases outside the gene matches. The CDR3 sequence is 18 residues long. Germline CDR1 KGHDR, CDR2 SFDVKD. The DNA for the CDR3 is TGTGCCACCAGTGACAAGGTTTACGGGACAGGGGAGGCGGGTGAGCAGTTCTTC. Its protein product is CATSDKVYGTGEAGEQFF.

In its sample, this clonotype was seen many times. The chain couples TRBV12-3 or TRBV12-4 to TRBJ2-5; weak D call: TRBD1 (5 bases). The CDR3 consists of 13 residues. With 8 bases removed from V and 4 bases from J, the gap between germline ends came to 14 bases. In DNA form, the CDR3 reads TGTGCCAGCTCGACAGTCCTAAGAGAGACCCAGTACTTC. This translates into CASSTVLRETQYF.

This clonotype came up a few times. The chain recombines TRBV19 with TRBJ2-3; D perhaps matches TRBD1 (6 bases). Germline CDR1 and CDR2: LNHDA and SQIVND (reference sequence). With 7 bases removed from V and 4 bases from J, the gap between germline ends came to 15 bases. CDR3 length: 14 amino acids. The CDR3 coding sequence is TGTGCCAGTATCGGGCAGGGGTCGGCAGATACGCAGTATTTT. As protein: CASIGQGSADTQYF.

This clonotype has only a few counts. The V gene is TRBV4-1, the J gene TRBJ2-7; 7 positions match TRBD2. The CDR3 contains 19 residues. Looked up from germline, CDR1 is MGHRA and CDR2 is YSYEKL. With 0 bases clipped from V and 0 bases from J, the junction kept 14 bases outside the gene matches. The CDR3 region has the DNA TGCGCCAGCAGCCAAGAGTCTCATGGGCTAGCGGCCAGCTCCTACGAGCAGTACTTC. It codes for CASSQESHGLAASSYEQYF.

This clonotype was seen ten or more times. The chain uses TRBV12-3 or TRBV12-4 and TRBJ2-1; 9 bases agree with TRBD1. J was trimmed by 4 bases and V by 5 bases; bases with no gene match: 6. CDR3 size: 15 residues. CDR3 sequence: CASSDRDREYNEQFF. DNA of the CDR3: TGTGCCAGCAGTGACCGGGACAGGGAGTACAATGAGCAGTTCTTC.

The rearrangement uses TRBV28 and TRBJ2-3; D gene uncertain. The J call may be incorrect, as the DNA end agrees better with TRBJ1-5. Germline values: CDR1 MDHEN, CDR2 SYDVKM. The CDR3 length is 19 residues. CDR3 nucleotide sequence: TGTGCCAGCAGTTTAACTCAAACCGGTACGGGTTCTAGCACAGATACGCAGCATTTT. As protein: CASSLTQTGTGSSTDTQHF.

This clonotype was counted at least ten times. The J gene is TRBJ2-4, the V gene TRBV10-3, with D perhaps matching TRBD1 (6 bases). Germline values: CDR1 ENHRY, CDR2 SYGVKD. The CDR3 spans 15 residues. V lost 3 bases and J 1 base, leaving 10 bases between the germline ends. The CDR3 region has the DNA TGTGCCATCAGTGAACTACAGGGTGCCAAAAACATTCAGTACTTC. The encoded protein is CAISELQGAKNIQYF.

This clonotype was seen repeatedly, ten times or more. The DNA for the CDR3 is TGCGCCAGCAGCTTGAATCCTCGAGCCTACGAGCAGTACTTC. This encodes CASSLNPRAYEQYF. This chain connects TRBV5-1 to TRBJ2-7; D is unclear. The germline gives CDR1 SGHRS, CDR2 YFSETQ. CDR3 length: 14 amino acids. V was pared by 1 base and J by 2 bases, with 10 bases between.

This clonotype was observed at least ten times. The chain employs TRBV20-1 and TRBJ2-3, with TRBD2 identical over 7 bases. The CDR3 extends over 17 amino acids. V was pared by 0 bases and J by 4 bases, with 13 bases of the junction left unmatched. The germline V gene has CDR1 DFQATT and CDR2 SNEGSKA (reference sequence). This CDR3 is CSARDPPGGGRADTQYF. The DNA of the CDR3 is TGCAGTGCTAGAGATCCCCCCGGTGGCGGGAGAGCAGATACGCAGTATTTT.

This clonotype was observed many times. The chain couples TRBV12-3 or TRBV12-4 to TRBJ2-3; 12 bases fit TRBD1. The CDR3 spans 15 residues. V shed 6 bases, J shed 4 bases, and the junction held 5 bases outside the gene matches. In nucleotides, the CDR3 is TGTGCCAGCAGGGGGACAGGGGGCAAATCAGATACGCAGTATTTT. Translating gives CASRGTGGKSDTQYF.

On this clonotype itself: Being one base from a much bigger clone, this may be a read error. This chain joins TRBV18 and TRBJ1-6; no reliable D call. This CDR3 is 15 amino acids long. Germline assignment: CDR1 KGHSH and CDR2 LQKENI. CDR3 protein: CANSELSSYNSPLHF. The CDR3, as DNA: TGTGCCAACTCAGAACTGAGCTCCTATAATTCACCCCTCCACTTT.

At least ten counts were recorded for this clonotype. This CDR3 is CASSYQGSGNTIYF. The CDR3 coding sequence is TGTGCCAGCAGCTACCAGGGATCTGGAAACACCATATATTTT. The chain is built from TRBV11-1 and TRBJ1-3, with D possibly being TRBD1 (5 bases). Per the germline V gene, CDR1 is SGHAT and CDR2 is FQDESV (reference sequence). Trimming stripped 4 bases from V and 1 base from J, with 8 bases between. CDR3 length equals 14 residues.

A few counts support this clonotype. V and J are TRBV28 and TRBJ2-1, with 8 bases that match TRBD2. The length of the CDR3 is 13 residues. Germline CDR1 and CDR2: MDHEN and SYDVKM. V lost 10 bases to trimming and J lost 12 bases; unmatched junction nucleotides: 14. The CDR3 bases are TGTGCCATCACTCGACCGGGAGCGGGAGTGCAGTTCTTC. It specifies CAITRPGAGVQFF.

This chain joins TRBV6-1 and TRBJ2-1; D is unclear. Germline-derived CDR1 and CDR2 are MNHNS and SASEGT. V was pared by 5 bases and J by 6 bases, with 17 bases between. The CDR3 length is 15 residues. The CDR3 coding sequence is TGTGCCAGCAGTCCTTCCGGCGACGAACCCAATGAGCAGTTCTTC. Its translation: CASSPSGDEPNEQFF.

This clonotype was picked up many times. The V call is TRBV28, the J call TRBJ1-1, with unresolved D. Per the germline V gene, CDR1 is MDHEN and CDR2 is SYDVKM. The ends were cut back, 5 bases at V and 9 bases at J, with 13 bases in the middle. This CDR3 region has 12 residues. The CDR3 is CASSPERKKAFF. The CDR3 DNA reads TGTGCCAGCAGTCCAGAACGGAAGAAAGCTTTCTTT. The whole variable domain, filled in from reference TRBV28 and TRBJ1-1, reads DVKVTQSSRYLVKRTGEKVFLECVQDMDHENMFWYRQDPGLGLRLIYFSYDVKMKEKGDIPEGYSVSREKKERFSLILESASTNQTSMYLCASSPERKKAFFGQGTRLTVV.

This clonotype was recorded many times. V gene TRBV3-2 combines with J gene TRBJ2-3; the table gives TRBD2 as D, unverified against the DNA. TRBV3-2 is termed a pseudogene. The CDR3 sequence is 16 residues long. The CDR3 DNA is TGTGCCAGCAGCCCTGATGACAAAGCCCTTACGGATACGCAGTATTTT. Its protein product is CASSPDDKALTDTQYF.

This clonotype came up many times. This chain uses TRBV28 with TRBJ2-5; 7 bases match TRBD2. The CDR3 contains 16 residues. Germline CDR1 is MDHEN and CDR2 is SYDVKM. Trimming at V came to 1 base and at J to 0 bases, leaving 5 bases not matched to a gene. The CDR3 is CASSLSEGGYQETQYF. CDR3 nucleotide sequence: TGTGCCAGCAGTTTATCGGAGGGAGGGTACCAAGAGACCCAGTACTTC.